Below are 11 T cell receptor beta chains sequenced from a single sample in a study of T cell changes during pregnancy in multiple sclerosis (dated by TCRdb to 2018 to 2020). Library generation was performed with the immunoSEQ multiplex PCR assay. This immuneACCESS table, as held by TCRdb, lists in-frame sequences with V and J called but not all clones. Of the missing ones, under half trace to an unresolved V gene in checked studies; the others have no known cause. A total of fewer than 110,000 clones appear in this sample, roughly 92% of them only once. The top ten clones comprise 0.75% to 0.95% of the sample. The material was peripheral blood, obtained after pregnancy. These receptors all stem from a female donor with multiple sclerosis, enrolled in a pregnancy study.

This sequence joins TRBV19 and TRBJ2-6, with TRBD2 matching over 13 bases. V dropped 6 bases and J dropped 0; count of bases not matched to a gene: 2. Per germline, CDR1 LNHDA and CDR2 SQIVND (reference sequence). The CDR3 covers 17 residues. CDR3 in DNA: TGTGCCAGTAGAACTAGCGGGAGGGCCTCTGGGGCCAACGTCCTGACTTTC. Encoded protein: CASRTSGRASGANVLTF. Looking up the rest from reference TRBV19 and TRBJ2-6 gives the full variable domain: DGGITQSPKYLFRKEGQNVTLSCEQNLNHDAMYWYRQDPGQGLRLIYYSQIVNDFQKGDIAEGYSVSREKKESFPLTVTSAQKNPTAFYLCASRTSGRASGANVLTFGAGSRLTVL.

This chain uses TRBV11-3 with TRBJ2-7, with D perhaps TRBD1 (6 bases). The CDR3 length is 13 residues. The germline gives CDR1 SGHNT, CDR2 YENEEA. V was cut by 4 bases and J by 3 bases, with 10 bases left in between. CDR3 nucleotide sequence: TGTGCCAGCAGCTCTACGACAGGCTACGAGCAGTACTTC. Translated, it gives CASSSTTGYEQYF.

This chain uses TRBV7-9 with TRBJ1-1; D is perhaps TRBD1 (5 bases). Trimming cost V 5 bases and J 4 bases, with 26 bases left between them. Germline assignment: CDR1 SEHNR and CDR2 FQNEAQ (reference sequence). The CDR3 sequence is 18 residues long. The CDR3 spells CASSLLGRASGLVTEAFF. CDR3 DNA: TGTGCCAGCAGCCTCCTGGGCAGGGCTAGCGGGTTAGTCACTGAAGCTTTCTTT.

V and J are TRBV5-1 and TRBJ2-5; 8 bases align to TRBD1. This CDR3 spans 14 amino acids. Trimming removed 4 bases from V and 2 bases from J; junction bases left unmatched: 4. Germline V gene lookup returns CDR1 SGHRS and CDR2 YFSETQ. The CDR3 protein is CASSDRQGQETQYF. The CDR3 DNA reads TGCGCCAGCAGCGACAGACAGGGGCAAGAGACCCAGTACTTC.

The genes are TRBV4-1 and TRBJ2-5; weak D call: TRBD1 (5 bases). Germline CDR1 reads MGHRA; CDR2 reads YSYEKL. The CDR3 covers 14 residues. V lost 7 bases, J lost 5 bases, and 17 bases lay in between. CDR3 protein: CASKGMGLEETQYF. CDR3 DNA sequence: TGCGCCAGCAAGGGAATGGGGCTAGAGGAGACCCAGTACTTC.

The rearrangement links TRBV28 to TRBJ1-5; D not certain. Trimming shortened V by 5 bases and J by 6 bases, and 20 bases separated the two germline ends. CDR3 size: 16 residues. From germline, CDR1 is MDHEN and CDR2 SYDVKM. The CDR3 loop reads CASSPPGGQAGQPQHF. In DNA, the CDR3 is TGTGCCAGCAGTCCCCCCGGAGGGCAGGCGGGTCAGCCCCAGCATTTT.

The rearrangement joins TRBV7-8 to TRBJ1-1; D is perhaps TRBD1 (6 bases). This CDR3 has 13 amino acids. Trimming stripped 5 bases from V and 2 bases from J, with 9 bases between. CDR1 is SGHVS, CDR2 FQNEAQ, per germline. The CDR3 DNA sequence: TGTGCCAGCAGCCAGACAGGAAACACTGAAGCTTTCTTT. This codes for CASSQTGNTEAFF.

The chain joins TRBV7-2 to TRBJ2-1, with TRBD2 identical over 9 bases. The CDR3 contains 16 residues. Germline-derived CDR1 and CDR2 are SGHTA and FQGNSA. Germline trimming cut 0 bases from V and 4 bases from J; bases unmatched to any gene: 4. CDR3: CASSLASLAGYNEQFF. CDR3 nucleotide sequence: TGTGCCAGCAGCTTAGCGTCACTAGCGGGTTACAATGAGCAGTTCTTC.

The rearrangement links TRBV11-2 to TRBJ1-1; D possibly corresponds to TRBD1 (6 bases). The CDR3 covers 15 residues. Germline CDR1 SGHAT, CDR2 FQNNGV. V lost 5 bases and J lost 3, with 16 bases in between. The CDR3 sequence is CASSPRGGDYTEAFF. The CDR3 DNA follows: TGTGCCAGCAGCCCCCGAGGGGGGGATTACACTGAAGCTTTCTTT.

The chain links TRBV19 to TRBJ2-6, with no clear D. This CDR3 has 13 amino acids. Germline V lookup: CDR1 LNHDA, CDR2 SQIVND (reference sequence). V was trimmed by 8 bases and J by 5 bases, leaving 10 bases between them. DNA of the CDR3: TGTGCCAGTCGGTTCCCTAGGGCCAACGTCCTGACTTTC. Translated, it gives CASRFPRANVLTF.

J is TRBJ2-7 and V is TRBV28; TRBD1 might be the D (6 bases). V shed 3 bases and J shed 5 bases, with 11 bases lying between them. This CDR3 region has 13 residues. CDR1 and CDR2 (germline): MDHEN, SYDVKM. DNA for the CDR3: TGTGCCAGCAGTTTGCTTCAGGGGAACGAGCAGTACTTC. It specifies CASSLLQGNEQYF.